Listed here are 5 T cell receptor beta chains from one sample, sequenced in a study of cytomegalovirus exposure and HLA in healthy donors. The PCR contained 60 Vbeta and 13 Jbeta primers. TCRdb's table, derived via immunoSEQ multiplex PCR, lists solely in-frame clones and lacks some. The repertoire holds about 180,000 clones, with roughly 85% as singletons. Material for sequencing was PBMCs. Receptors originate from a man in his forties or fifties in good health and CMV-seropositive.

The rearrangement links TRBV11-2 to TRBJ2-1; 7 bases line up with TRBD2. CDR1 SGHAT and CDR2 FQNNGV come from the germline V gene. The CDR3 consists of 15 residues. The V segment lost 5 bases and the J segment 3 bases; nucleotides outside the gene matches: 7. CDR3 nucleotides: TGTGCCAGCAGCCTCGCCGGGACTATCTACAATGAGCAGTTCTTC. This translates into CASSLAGTIYNEQFF.

The V call is TRBV5-1, the J call TRBJ2-2; a weak D match, TRBD2 (5 bases). Germline CDR1 is SGHRS and CDR2 is YFSETQ. This CDR3 spans 14 amino acids. With 2 bases removed from V and 4 bases from J, the gap between germline ends came to 9 bases. CDR3 bases: TGCGCCAGCAGCTTTGAGGGAAGCACCGGGGAGCTGTTTTTT. Its protein is CASSFEGSTGELFF.

In this sample, this clone turned up once. In DNA, the CDR3 is TGCAGCGTTGAAGGACAGGTGTACACTGAAGCTTTCTTT. It codes for CSVEGQVYTEAFF. This rearrangement joins TRBV29-1 to TRBJ1-1, with D perhaps TRBD1 (6 bases). In germline, CDR1 is SQVTM, CDR2 ANQGSEA. V was clipped by 1 base and J by 3 bases, with 9 bases between them. The CDR3 runs 13 residues.

This clone appeared a few times. The V and J genes are TRBV29-1 and TRBJ1-4, with 9 positions matching TRBD1. This CDR3 spans 13 amino acids. Germline V gene lookup returns CDR1 SQVTM and CDR2 ANQGSEA. The V gene end was trimmed by 6 bases and the J gene end by 5 bases; junction bases not matched to a gene: 4. The CDR3 sequence is CSVWTGANEKLFF. CDR3 nucleotides: TGCAGCGTCTGGACAGGGGCAAATGAAAAACTGTTTTTT.

This rearrangement joins TRBV5-6 to TRBJ1-1; D unresolved. Germline CDR1 reads SGHDT; CDR2 reads YYEEEE. With 5 bases removed from V and 3 bases from J, the gap between germline ends came to 14 bases. The CDR3 has 14 residues. The CDR3 loop is CASRTREADTEAFF. CDR3 DNA: TGTGCCAGCAGGACTCGTGAGGCGGACACTGAAGCTTTCTTT.